This TCR beta chain was sequenced for a study of shared clonotypes between healthy human individuals. Notes on the study in general: Among donors, the sharing of clonotypes was expected to be influenced by sequencing depth.

A note on this clone: No antigen is known for it.

Here immunoSEQ multiplex PCR was the method, and the copy in TCRdb shows in-frame clones only, minus some. The table includes about 2.1 million clones, just over 90% detected once. The naive CD8 subset, CD45RO-negative cells positively selected for CCR7, excluded terminally differentiated effector memory CD45RA+ cells. Per germline, CDR1 SGDLS and CDR2 YYNGEE. The CDR3 extends over 14 amino acids. This receptor was taken from a man between 18 and 29 years old in good health. Some clones in this sample may be carry-over from other donors' samples. What was sequenced was naive CD8+ T cells from PBMCs. V is TRBV9 and J is TRBJ2-2, with D unresolved. In nucleotides, the CDR3 is TGTGGATTCCCCGGGCCTTCGAACACCGGGGAGCTGTTTTTT. It translates to CGFPGPSNTGELFF.